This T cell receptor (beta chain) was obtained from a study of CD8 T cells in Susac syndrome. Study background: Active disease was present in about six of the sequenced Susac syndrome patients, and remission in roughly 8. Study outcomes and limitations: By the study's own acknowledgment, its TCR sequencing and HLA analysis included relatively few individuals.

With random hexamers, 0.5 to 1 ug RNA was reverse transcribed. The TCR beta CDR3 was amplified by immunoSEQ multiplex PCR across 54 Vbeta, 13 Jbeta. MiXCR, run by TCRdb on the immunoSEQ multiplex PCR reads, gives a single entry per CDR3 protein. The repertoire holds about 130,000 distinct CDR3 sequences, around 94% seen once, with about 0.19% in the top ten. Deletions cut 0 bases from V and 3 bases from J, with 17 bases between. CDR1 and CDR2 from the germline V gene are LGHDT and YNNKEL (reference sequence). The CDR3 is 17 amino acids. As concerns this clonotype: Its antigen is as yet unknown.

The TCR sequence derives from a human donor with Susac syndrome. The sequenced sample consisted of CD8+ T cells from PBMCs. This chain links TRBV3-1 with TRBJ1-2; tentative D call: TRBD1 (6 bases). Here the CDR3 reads CASSQEALGGADYGYTF. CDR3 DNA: TGTGCCAGCAGCCAAGAGGCCCTTGGGGGCGCCGACTATGGCTACACCTTC.